One T cell receptor (beta chain) is described in this entry. Its antigen is not known. Germline values: CDR1 SGHNT, CDR2 YENEEA. There are 14 residues in the CDR3. The data are from a study of cytomegalovirus exposure and HLA in healthy donors. PCR employed 60 Vbeta and 13 Jbeta primers. Using immunoSEQ multiplex PCR, the repertoire was profiled, and TCRdb retains in-frame clones only, with some absent. The data show about 140,000 clones, 76% seen once. General observations from the study: Productive rates of about 90% or about 30% were seen for most TCR beta V segments in an earlier analysis. Per published accounts, TCR beta sequences correctly predicted the HLA-A and HLA-B alleles of most subjects. A later analysis by the authors found several of the most significant clusters apparently linked to common viral pathogens.

The rearrangement uses TRBV11-3 and TRBJ1-3; 7 bases agree with TRBD1. The TCR comes from a man between 18 and 29 years old in good health and CMV-seronegative. Sequencing was carried out using PBMCs. CDR3 bases: TGTGCGTCGGAGGGGGCGCCGGCCGGAAACACCATATATTTT. It encodes CASEGAPAGNTIYF.